This passage covers 14 T cell receptor beta chains from one sample sequenced in a study of blood T cell repertoires in COVID-19. This table comes from immunoSEQ multiplex PCR, and its TCRdb copy is limited to in-frame clones, with some not included. The sample holds tens of thousands of clones, approximately 79% seen once. Material: peripheral blood. These receptors were obtained from a human donor with acute or convalescent COVID-19. The donor label of this sample is uncertain.

The CDR3 loop is CASSLTSGGNQPQHF. In nucleotides, the CDR3 is TGTGCCAGCAGCTTAACATCAGGGGGCAATCAGCCCCAGCATTTT. V usage is TRBV11-2 and J usage is TRBJ1-5; possibly TRBD1 for D (6 bases). CDR1 and CDR2 from the germline V gene are SGHAT and FQNNGV. V was shortened by 2 bases and J by 2 bases, with 10 bases between the two germline ends. The CDR3 is 15 amino acids.

The chain employs TRBV30 and TRBJ2-6; D perhaps matches TRBD1 (5 bases). Germline CDR1 and CDR2: GTSNPN and SVGIG (reference sequence). V lost 1 base, J lost 2 bases, and 9 bases lay in between. The CDR3 runs to 15 residues. CDR3 sequence: CAWSGQLTGANVLTF. CDR3 in DNA: TGTGCCTGGAGTGGACAGTTGACTGGGGCCAACGTCCTGACTTTC.

The chain combines TRBV28 with TRBJ2-1; 10 positions match TRBD1. CDR3 size: 14 residues. Trimming cost V 6 bases and J 10 bases; bases outside gene matches: 9. CDR1 MDHEN and CDR2 SYDVKM come from the germline V gene. The CDR3 here is CASRSGTGDREQFF. DNA of the CDR3: TGTGCCAGCAGATCCGGGACAGGGGACCGAGAGCAGTTCTTC.

CDR3 DNA sequence: TGTGCCAGCAGCTCACAGGGTTCCTACAATGAGCAGTTCTTC. Translating gives CASSSQGSYNEQFF. J is TRBJ2-1 and V is TRBV6-5, with D perhaps TRBD1 (6 bases). This CDR3 contains 14 residues. The germline V gene encodes CDR1 MNHEY and CDR2 SVGAGI. V lost 6 bases and J 1 base, leaving 10 bases between the germline ends.

The chain links TRBV11-2 to TRBJ2-5; a weak D match, TRBD2 (6 bases). Germline V CDR1 and CDR2: SGHAT, FQNNGV. This CDR3 comprises 16 residues. Trimming removed 2 bases at V and 3 bases at J, with 16 bases between. CDR3 protein: CASSLFSGRREETQYF. CDR3 nucleotide sequence: TGTGCCAGCAGCTTATTTTCCGGGCGGAGGGAAGAGACCCAGTACTTC.

The chain uses TRBV6-5 and TRBJ1-5; 7 bases are a match to TRBD1. The CDR3 runs to 13 residues. From germline, CDR1 is MNHEY and CDR2 SVGAGI. J lost 7 bases, V lost 7 bases, and 7 bases had no gene match. The CDR3 nucleotides read TGTGCCAGCACAGGGGGACCGTGGCAGCCCCAGCATTTT. The encoded protein is CASTGGPWQPQHF.

V and J are TRBV7-3 and TRBJ2-3, with TRBD2 matching 11 bases. Germline V CDR1 and CDR2: SGHTA, FQGTGA. V lost 5 bases to trimming and J lost 3 bases; unmatched junction nucleotides: 7. This CDR3 has 16 residues. The CDR3 DNA reads TGTGCCAGCAGCAGACGTAGCGGGAGGGAAACAGATACGCAGTATTTT. It specifies CASSRRSGRETDTQYF.

The chain links TRBV3-1 (or the pseudogene TRBV3-2) to TRBJ2-5; the D gene is possibly TRBD2 (6 bases). Trimming took 1 base from V and 5 from J, leaving 20 bases between them. Per germline, CDR1 LGHDT and CDR2 YNNKEL (reference sequence). There are 17 residues in the CDR3. The chain's CDR3 is CASSQGARRRGGETQYF. DNA for the CDR3: TGTGCCAGCAGCCAAGGTGCAAGACGGAGGGGAGGTGAGACCCAGTACTTC.

V usage is TRBV7-9 and J usage is TRBJ1-1; TRBD1 matches at 8 bases. Trimming took 4 bases from V and 1 from J; bases not matched to a gene: 5. The CDR3 consists of 15 residues. The V gene's germline CDR1 is SEHNR and CDR2 FQNEAQ (reference sequence). The CDR3 sequence is CASSSSDRANTEAFF. CDR3 nucleotides: TGTGCCAGCAGCTCCTCGGACAGGGCGAACACTGAAGCTTTCTTT.

The V call is TRBV19, the J call TRBJ1-1; D is perhaps TRBD1 (5 bases). Trimming cost V 6 bases and J 0 bases, with 11 bases left between them. The CDR3 is 14 residues long. The germline V gene encodes CDR1 LNHDA and CDR2 SQIVND (reference sequence). The CDR3 sequence: CASSRQIMNTEAFF. The CDR3 DNA sequence: TGTGCCAGTAGCCGACAGATCATGAACACTGAAGCTTTCTTT.

This clone was found a few times. This chain links TRBV11-2 with TRBJ2-1, with D perhaps TRBD1 (6 bases). The CDR3 length is 16 residues. The germline CDR1 and CDR2 sequences are SGHAT and FQNNGV. Trimming removed 1 base at V and 6 bases at J, with 16 bases between. The CDR3 is CASSLGPSRGLNEQFF. In DNA, the CDR3 is TGTGCCAGCAGCTTAGGCCCATCCAGGGGCCTCAATGAGCAGTTCTTC.

The V call is TRBV10-3, the J call TRBJ2-6, with 10 bases that match TRBD2. This CDR3 is built from 18 residues. V dropped 8 bases and J dropped 0; count of bases not matched to a gene: 10. CDR1 ENHRY and CDR2 SYGVKD come from the germline V gene. The CDR3 region has the DNA TGTGCCATCGCCCCAGCGGGGGGGGCGGCCTCTGGGGCCAACGTCCTGACTTTC. This encodes CAIAPAGGAASGANVLTF.

The rearrangement links TRBV28 to TRBJ1-3; no clear D. Trimming removed 4 bases from V and 0 bases from J, with 7 bases in between. The CDR3 is 14 residues long. Looked up from germline, CDR1 is MDHEN and CDR2 is SYDVKM. The chain's CDR3 is CASSWASSGNTIYF. The CDR3 coding sequence is TGTGCCAGCAGTTGGGCAAGCTCTGGAAACACCATATATTTT.

CDR3: CASSEALLGTGVYNEQFF. The CDR3 region has the DNA TGTGCCAGCAGTGAAGCGCTTCTCGGGACAGGGGTCTACAATGAGCAGTTCTTC. The V gene is TRBV2, the J gene TRBJ2-1; 10 bases agree with TRBD1. The CDR3 is made up of 18 amino acids. Germline assignment: CDR1 SNHLY and CDR2 FYNNEI. V shed 0 bases, J shed 3 bases, and the junction held 8 bases outside the gene matches.